The source of this T cell receptor (beta chain) is a study of shared clonotypes between healthy human individuals. Across the study: The people who gave samples were a couple of women and a few men aged 18 to 49.

Study-level points and caveats: Represented diversity, genetic and exposure-history alike, was limited by few donors.

Sequencing used immunoSEQ multiplex PCR; TCRdb keeps in-frame clones, though not all of them. The sample contains 2 million to 2.5 million clones, more than 90% of which appear only once. This CDR3 has 16 residues. The V gene end was trimmed by 6 bases and the J gene end by 5 bases; junction bases not matched to a gene: 10. CDR1 is MNHNY, CDR2 SVGAGI, per germline (reference sequence). Turning to this clone: Its antigen is unknown.

The chain is built from TRBV6-6 and TRBJ2-1, with 10 bases that match TRBD1. The sample was naive CD4+ T cells sorted from blood. Subset of the sample: CD45RA+ positively selected. This clonotype was sampled from a man aged 18 to 29 in good health. Written as DNA, the CDR3 is TGTGCCAGCAGATTCCCCGGGACAGGGGATCACAATGAGCAGTTCTTC. Translating it yields CASRFPGTGDHNEQFF.